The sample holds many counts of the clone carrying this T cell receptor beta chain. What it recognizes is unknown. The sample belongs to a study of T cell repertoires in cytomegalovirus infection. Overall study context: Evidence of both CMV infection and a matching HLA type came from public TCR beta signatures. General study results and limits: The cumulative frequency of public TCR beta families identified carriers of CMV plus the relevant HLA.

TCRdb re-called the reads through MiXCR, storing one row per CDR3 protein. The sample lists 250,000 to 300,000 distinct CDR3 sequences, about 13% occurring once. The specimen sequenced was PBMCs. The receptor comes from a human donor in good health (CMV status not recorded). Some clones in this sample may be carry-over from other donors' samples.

The CDR3 sequence: CASSQVSSLNYGYTF. DNA of the CDR3: TGTGCCAGCAGCCAAGTTTCCAGCTTAAACTATGGCTACACCTTC. V usage is TRBV4-2 and J usage is TRBJ1-2; D is uncertain. There are 15 residues in the CDR3. Germline CDR1 reads LGHNA; CDR2 reads YNFKEQ. The V end was cut by 1 base, the J end by 2 bases, with 11 bases between.